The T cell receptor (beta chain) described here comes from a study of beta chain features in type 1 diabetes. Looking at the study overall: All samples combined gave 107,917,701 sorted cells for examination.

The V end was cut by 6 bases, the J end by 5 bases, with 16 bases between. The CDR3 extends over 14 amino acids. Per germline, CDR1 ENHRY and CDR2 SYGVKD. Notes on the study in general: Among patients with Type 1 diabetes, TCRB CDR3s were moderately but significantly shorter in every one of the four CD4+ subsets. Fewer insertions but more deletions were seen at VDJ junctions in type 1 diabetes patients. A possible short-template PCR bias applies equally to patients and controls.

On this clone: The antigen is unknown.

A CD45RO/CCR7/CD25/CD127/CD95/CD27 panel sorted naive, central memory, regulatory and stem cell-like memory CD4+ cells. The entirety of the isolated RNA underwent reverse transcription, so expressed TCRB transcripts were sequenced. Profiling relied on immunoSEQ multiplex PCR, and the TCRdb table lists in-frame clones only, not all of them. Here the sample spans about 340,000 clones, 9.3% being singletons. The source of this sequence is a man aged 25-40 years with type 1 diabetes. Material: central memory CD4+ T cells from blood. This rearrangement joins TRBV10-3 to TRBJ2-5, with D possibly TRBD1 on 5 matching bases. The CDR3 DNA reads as TGTGCCATCAGGAGAGAAGGGGCCGGGGAGACCCAGTACTTC. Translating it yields CAIRREGAGETQYF.